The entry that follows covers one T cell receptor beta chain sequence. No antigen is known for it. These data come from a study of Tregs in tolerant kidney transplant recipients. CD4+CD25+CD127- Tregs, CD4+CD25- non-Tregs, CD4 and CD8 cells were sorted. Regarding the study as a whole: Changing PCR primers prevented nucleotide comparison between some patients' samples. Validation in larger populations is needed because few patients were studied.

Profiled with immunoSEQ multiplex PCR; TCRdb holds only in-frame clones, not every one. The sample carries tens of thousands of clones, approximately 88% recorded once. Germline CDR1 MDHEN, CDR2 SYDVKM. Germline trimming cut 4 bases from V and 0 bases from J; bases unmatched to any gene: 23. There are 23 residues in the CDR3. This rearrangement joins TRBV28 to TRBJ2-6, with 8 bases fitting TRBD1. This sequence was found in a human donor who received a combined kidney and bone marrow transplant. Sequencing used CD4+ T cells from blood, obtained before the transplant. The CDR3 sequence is CASSSTIGQGLFLASSGANVLTF. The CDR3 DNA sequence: TGTGCCAGCAGTTCAACGATTGGACAGGGTCTTTTCCTGGCCTCCTCTGGGGCCAACGTCCTGACTTTC.